The 27 T cell receptor beta chains below come from one sample, sequenced in a study of radiation and T cells in renal cell carcinoma. The method was immunoSEQ multiplex PCR; TCRdb's version includes in-frame clones alone and lacks a portion of them. There are some 150,000 clones in the sample; 86% occur only once, and 15% to 20% lies in the top ten. This sample's time point: blood 4 weeks post-SBRT, at nephrectomy. The treatment was: 15 Gy SBRT to primary tumor, nephrectomy 4 weeks later. The sequences come from blood, collected from a patient whose treatment included radiotherapy and nephrectomy. Receptors originate from a woman between 45 and 60 years old with renal cell carcinoma.

The V gene is TRBV7-6, the J gene TRBJ1-5, with D maybe TRBD1 (6 bases). The CDR3 runs to 15 residues. Per the germline V gene, CDR1 is SGHVS and CDR2 is FNYEAQ. V lost 3 bases and J lost 0, with 9 bases in between. The CDR3 coding sequence is TGTGCCAGCAGCTTGGACAGTCATAGCAATCAGCCCCAGCATTTT. Residues: CASSLDSHSNQPQHF. Together with reference TRBV7-6 and TRBJ1-5, the CDR3 gives the full variable domain: GAGVSQSPRYKVTKRGQDVALRCDPISGHVSLYWYRQALGQGPEFLTYFNYEAQQDKSGLPNDRFSAERPEGSISTLTIQRTEQRDSAMYRCASSLDSHSNQPQHFGDGTRLSIL.

The CDR3 sequence is CASSISGANIQYF. The CDR3 nucleotides are TGTGCCAGTAGTATAAGTGGAGCAAACATTCAGTACTTC. The chain employs TRBV19 and TRBJ2-4; D gene ambiguous. Germline CDR1 is LNHDA and CDR2 is SQIVND (reference sequence). The CDR3 runs 13 residues. Trimming removed 2 bases from V and 6 bases from J, with 8 bases in between. The complete variable domain, with remaining parts taken from reference TRBV19 and TRBJ2-4, reads DGGITQSPKYLFRKEGQNVTLSCEQNLNHDAMYWYRQDPGQGLRLIYYSQIVNDFQKGDIAEGYSVSREKKESFPLTVTSAQKNPTAFYLCASSISGANIQYFGAGTRLSVL.

The chain joins TRBV5-4 to TRBJ2-1, with 8 bases fitting TRBD2. The CDR3 is made up of 14 amino acids. V shed 4 bases, J shed 5 bases, and the junction held 5 bases outside the gene matches. In germline, CDR1 is SGHNT, CDR2 YYREEE (reference sequence). The CDR3 nucleotides read TGTGCCAGCAGCATAGGGACTAGGGACAATGAGCAGTTCTTC. Its translation is CASSIGTRDNEQFF.

V and J are TRBV12-2 and TRBJ2-3; the table's D call, TRBD2, has no DNA check behind it. TRBV12-2 is given as a pseudogene. The CDR3 contains 19 residues. DNA for the CDR3: TGTGCAAGTCGCTACCGAATCGGGACTAGCGGTACTAGCACAGATACGCAGTATTTT. It codes for CASRYRIGTSGTSTDTQYF.

This clone was detected many times. This sequence joins TRBV21-1 and TRBJ1-2. TRBV21-1 is flagged as a pseudogene. CDR3 length equals 9 residues. The CDR3 loop is CARRGGYTF. DNA of the CDR3: TGTGCCAGGAGAGGAGGCTACACCTTC.

The chain combines TRBV28 with TRBJ2-7, with D perhaps matching TRBD2 (6 bases). The CDR3 length is 16 residues. CDR1 and CDR2 from the germline V gene are MDHEN and SYDVKM. Trimming took off 5 bases at V and 5 bases at J, with 22 bases between the two ends. CDR3 nucleotides: TGTGCCAGCAGTCCCCCGGGGGACGTCGGAGGCCACGAGCAGTACTTC. Amino acid sequence: CASSPPGDVGGHEQYF.

This chain links TRBV4-3 with TRBJ1-2; TRBD1 matches 9 bases. The V gene's germline CDR1 is LGHNA and CDR2 YSLEER. J was trimmed by 7 bases and V by 3 bases; bases with no gene match: 6. The CDR3 extends over 14 amino acids. CDR3 DNA: TGCGCCAGCAGCCAGGGGACAGGGTTAGCTGGCTACACCTTC. It encodes CASSQGTGLAGYTF.

This clone was counted only a few times. CDR3 DNA: TGTGCCACCAGAAAAACTAAGGACCGACGCAACTATGGCTACACCTTC. The encoded protein is CATRKTKDRRNYGYTF. The chain employs TRBV15 and TRBJ1-2; no reliable D call. V shed 6 bases and J shed 2 bases, with 19 bases lying between them. The CDR3 totals 16 residues. Looked up from germline, CDR1 is LNHNV and CDR2 is YYDKDF (reference sequence).

The chain links TRBV7-6 to TRBJ2-5; 8 positions match TRBD2. After removal of 8 bases from V and 4 bases from J, the junction contained 3 bases not matched to a gene. Germline loops: CDR1 SGHVS, CDR2 FNYEAQ. The CDR3 covers 12 residues. This chain's CDR3 is CASQLAGETQYF. Written as DNA, the CDR3 is TGTGCCAGCCAGCTAGCGGGAGAGACCCAGTACTTC.

V usage is TRBV6-6 and J usage is TRBJ1-1; D gene uncertain. From germline, CDR1 is MNHNY and CDR2 SVGAGI (reference sequence). V was shortened by 6 bases and J by 1 base, with 9 bases between the two germline ends. The CDR3 runs 13 residues. The CDR3 DNA follows: TGTGCCAGCAGACGGACGGCGAACACTGAAGCTTTCTTT. It encodes CASRRTANTEAFF.

The V call is TRBV2, the J call TRBJ1-5; possible D gene TRBD1, 6 bases. There are 15 residues in the CDR3. V gave up 3 bases and J gave up 5 bases, with 14 bases separating them. Germline loops: CDR1 SNHLY, CDR2 FYNNEI. This chain's CDR3 is CASSDRGANYQPQHF. The CDR3 DNA follows: TGTGCCAGCAGTGACCGGGGGGCCAACTATCAGCCCCAGCATTTT.

The chain uses TRBV18 and TRBJ2-1; 7 nucleotides agree with TRBD1. CDR3 length: 16 amino acids. Germline V CDR1 and CDR2: KGHSH, LQKENI. The V segment lost 4 bases and the J segment 10 bases; nucleotides outside the gene matches: 16. The CDR3 loop is CASSREIGQAREEQFF. CDR3 nucleotide sequence: TGTGCCAGCTCACGAGAGATAGGACAGGCACGAGAGGAGCAGTTCTTC.

CDR3 DNA sequence: TGTGCCAGCAGCTCGGGACTAGCGGGAGTTGACACCGGGGAGCTGTTTTTT. Amino acid sequence: CASSSGLAGVDTGELFF. The chain couples TRBV13 to TRBJ2-2; 14 positions match TRBD2. The CDR3 runs 17 residues. V lost 4 bases, J lost 3 bases, and 4 bases stayed unmatched. The germline CDR1 and CDR2 sequences are PRHDT and FYEKMQ (reference sequence). The full variable domain, rest sourced from reference TRBV13 and TRBJ2-2, is AAGVIQSPRHLIKEKRETATLKCYPIPRHDTVYWYQQGPGQDPQFLISFYEKMQSDKGSIPDRFSAQQFSDYHSELNMSSLELGDSALYFCASSSGLAGVDTGELFFGEGSRLTVL.

The chain carries TRBV7-8 and TRBJ2-1, with 11 bases matching TRBD2. Trimming removed 1 base from V and 7 bases from J; junction bases left unmatched: 12. The CDR3 is made up of 18 amino acids. Germline lookup yields CDR1 SGHVS and CDR2 FQNEAQ. CDR3 loop: CASSLVGLAGGQRNEQFF. The DNA for the CDR3 is TGTGCCAGCAGCTTAGTTGGCCTAGCGGGAGGACAACGGAATGAGCAGTTCTTC.

The V call is TRBV5-8, the J call TRBJ2-5, with TRBD2 matching 8 bases. The J segment lost 5 bases and the V segment lost 5 bases, leaving 14 bases of the junction unmatched. The CDR3 is made up of 16 amino acids. CDR1 and CDR2 from the germline V gene are SGHTS and YDEGEE. The CDR3 coding sequence is TGTGCCAGCAGTCATTTCACACGGGGGGGCCGGGAGACCCAGTACTTC. Encoded protein: CASSHFTRGGRETQYF.

The V gene is TRBV29-1, the J gene TRBJ1-5; 8 bases are shared with TRBD1. The germline V gene encodes CDR1 SQVTM and CDR2 ANQGSEA. This CDR3 comprises 14 residues. V lost 7 bases and J lost 4; bases outside the gene matches: 9. The CDR3 region is CSASQGATNQPQHF. For the CDR3, the DNA is TGCAGCGCCAGTCAGGGGGCGACGAATCAGCCCCAGCATTTT.

The chain links TRBV4-1 to TRBJ2-1; 9 positions match TRBD1. The V segment lost 3 bases and the J segment 7 bases; nucleotides outside the gene matches: 10. The CDR3 spans 16 residues. Germline CDR1 MGHRA, CDR2 YSYEKL. The CDR3 loop reads CASSHIHRGLGNEQFF. CDR3 nucleotide sequence: TGCGCCAGCAGCCATATTCACAGGGGGCTAGGGAATGAGCAGTTCTTC.

The V call is TRBV5-5, the J call TRBJ2-6, with 9 positions matching TRBD1. Germline CDR1 and CDR2: SGHKS and YYEKEE (reference sequence). V lost 0 bases, J lost 1 base, and 5 bases stayed unmatched. The CDR3 loop spans 18 amino acids. The CDR3 region has the DNA TGTGCCAGCAGCTTGGTTTGGACAGGGGTGTCTGGGGCCAACGTCCTGACTTTC. Protein: CASSLVWTGVSGANVLTF. The full variable domain, rest sourced from reference TRBV5-5 and TRBJ2-6, is DAGVTQSPTHLIKTRGQQVTLRCSPISGHKSVSWYQQVLGQGPQFIFQYYEKEERGRGNFPDRFSARQFPNYSSELNVNALLLGDSALYLCASSLVWTGVSGANVLTFGAGSRLTVL.

The rearrangement links TRBV5-1 to TRBJ2-3; 8 bases line up with TRBD2. Germline CDR1 SGHRS, CDR2 YFSETQ. V dropped 4 bases and J dropped 2; count of bases not matched to a gene: 6. The CDR3 sequence is 15 residues long. CDR3 loop: CASSDQAGATDTQYF. The DNA for the CDR3 is TGCGCCAGCAGCGATCAAGCGGGGGCCACAGATACGCAGTATTTT.

The CDR3 DNA reads as TGTGCCGCAGCGGGACAAGCGCTAGGAGCTTTCTTT. This translates into CAAAGQALGAFF. V usage is TRBV30 and J usage is TRBJ1-1; tentative D call: TRBD1 (6 bases). V gave up 8 bases and J gave up 10 bases, with 20 bases separating them. The CDR3 extends over 12 amino acids. The germline V gene has CDR1 GTSNPN and CDR2 SVGIG (reference sequence).

The chain uses TRBV5-1 and TRBJ2-4; D is undetermined. Germline V gene sequence: CDR1 SGHRS, CDR2 YFSETQ. V shed 3 bases and J shed 7 bases, with 8 bases lying between them. The CDR3 runs to 12 residues. The CDR3 protein is CASSSDSNIQYF. CDR3 sequence (DNA): TGCGCCAGCAGCTCGGATTCCAACATTCAGTACTTC.

The rearrangement joins TRBV5-5 to TRBJ1-1; D is unresolved. Germline V lookup: CDR1 SGHKS, CDR2 YYEKEE (reference sequence). This CDR3 comprises 12 residues. The V gene lost 3 bases and the J gene lost 1 base, with 4 bases spanning the gap. CDR3 nucleotide sequence: TGTGCCAGCAGCTGGGGGAACACTGAAGCTTTCTTT. Protein product: CASSWGNTEAFF.

This chain uses TRBV5-1 with TRBJ1-2; TRBD1 aligns across 9 bases. CDR3 length: 14 residues. The germline CDR1 and CDR2 sequences are SGHRS and YFSETQ. V shed 0 bases, J shed 4 bases, and the junction held 1 base outside the gene matches. The CDR3 here is CASSLVTGGYGYTF. In DNA form, the CDR3 reads TGCGCCAGCAGCTTGGTGACAGGGGGCTATGGCTACACCTTC.

This chain joins TRBV6-5 and TRBJ1-1, with unresolved D. The CDR3 runs 12 residues. Trimming pared 6 bases from V and 2 bases from J, leaving 7 bases between. The germline V gene has CDR1 MNHEY and CDR2 SVGAGI. CDR3 nucleotides: TGTGCCAGCAGCCCCCCCAACACTGAAGCTTTCTTT. As protein: CASSPPNTEAFF.

The rearrangement links TRBV28 to TRBJ2-7; 11 bases line up with TRBD2. The V gene's germline CDR1 is MDHEN and CDR2 SYDVKM. After removal of 6 bases from V and 7 bases from J, the junction contained 11 bases not matched to a gene. CDR3 size: 15 residues. CDR3 in DNA: TGTGCCAGCAGCACCGTAGCGGGGGGGCCTGATGAGCAGTACTTC. Encoded protein: CASSTVAGGPDEQYF.

The chain joins TRBV2 to TRBJ2-3, with D unclear. The length of the CDR3 is 11 residues. Germline CDR1 and CDR2: SNHLY and FYNNEI. V was shortened by 6 bases and J by 2 bases, with 3 bases between the two germline ends. Here the CDR3 DNA reads TGTGCCAGCAGCCTCACAGATACGCAGTATTTT. Translation gives CASSLTDTQYF.

V gene TRBV28 combines with J gene TRBJ1-2; 8 bases align to TRBD1. CDR1 and CDR2 from the germline V gene are MDHEN and SYDVKM. The length of the CDR3 is 14 residues. The junction had 11 bases not matched to a gene; V was cut back by 6 bases and J by 8 bases. CDR3 nucleotide sequence: TGTGCCAGCAGCTGGGGACAGGCCTTTGGAGGCTACACCTTC. This sequence encodes CASSWGQAFGGYTF.